Reported below is one T cell receptor beta chain. These data belong to a study of identical twins' blood T cells. In the source study's methods: Each library had roughly 2 to 3.6 million CDR3 reads and about 100,000 to nearly 500,000 clonotypes. TCRdb re-analysed the 5' RACE reads in MiXCR, keeping a single row per CDR3 protein. The V and J calls here are based on TCRdb, not the publication. The top ten hold roughly 6.1% of the sample, which has 350,000 to 400,000 distinct CDR3 sequences, 28% seen once. The clonotype was recovered from a woman between 18 and 50 years old in good health. Sequencing was carried out using PBMCs.

Here the CDR3 DNA reads TGTGCCAGCACCCGGACAGGGCAGGTTTTTAGCTCTGGAAACACCATATATTTT. It codes for CASTRTGQVFSSGNTIYF. The rearrangement joins TRBV12-3 or TRBV12-4 to TRBJ1-3, with 8 bases lining up with TRBD1. CDR3 size: 18 residues. V shed 7 bases and J 0 bases; nucleotides not matched to a gene: 14.